This entry lists 30 T cell receptor beta chains sequenced from one sample in a study of technical replicates of blood from a few donors. Only in-frame clones appear in the TCRdb table, and some are missing; sequencing was by immunoSEQ multiplex PCR. In the table there are tens of thousands of clones, less than 96% of which are singletons. Sequencing was done on a sample of T cells isolated from PBMCs. The receptors derive from a human donor in good health.

This chain joins TRBV5-1 and TRBJ2-3; weak D call: TRBD2 (6 bases). The germline V gene has CDR1 SGHRS and CDR2 YFSETQ. Trimming took 3 bases from V and 0 from J, leaving 11 bases between them. CDR3 length equals 15 residues. The DNA for the CDR3 is TGCGCCAGCAGCTCTGGGGGGACTAGCACAGATACGCAGTATTTT. Translating gives CASSSGGTSTDTQYF.

This rearrangement joins TRBV6-6 to TRBJ2-1; D perhaps matches TRBD1 (6 bases). The germline gives CDR1 MNHNY, CDR2 SVGAGI (reference sequence). The CDR3 covers 15 residues. The V gene lost 0 bases and the J gene lost 0 bases, with 6 bases spanning the gap. CDR3 loop: CASSYSDSSYNEQFF. CDR3 DNA: TGTGCCAGCAGTTACTCGGACAGCTCCTACAATGAGCAGTTCTTC.

This chain connects TRBV28 to TRBJ2-1, with 13 bases lining up with TRBD2. V shed 8 bases, J shed 3 bases, and the junction held 1 base outside the gene matches. The CDR3 has 14 residues. CDR1 and CDR2 from the germline V gene are MDHEN and SYDVKM. The CDR3 DNA sequence: TGTGCCAGCGGACTAGCGGGAGTCTACAATGAGCAGTTCTTC. Encoded protein: CASGLAGVYNEQFF. Using reference TRBV28 and TRBJ2-1 for the parts outside the CDR3, the full variable domain is DVKVTQSSRYLVKRTGEKVFLECVQDMDHENMFWYRQDPGLGLRLIYFSYDVKMKEKGDIPEGYSVSREKKERFSLILESASTNQTSMYLCASGLAGVYNEQFFGPGTRLTVL.

For the CDR3, the DNA is TGTGCCAGCAGCGTGCTAGGCGATCAGCCCCAGCATTTT. Its translation: CASSVLGDQPQHF. The rearrangement links TRBV9 to TRBJ1-5; D call uncertain. V was cut by 2 bases and J by 5 bases, with 8 bases left in between. Germline CDR1 reads SGDLS; CDR2 reads YYNGEE. This CDR3 comprises 13 residues. The entire variable domain, with the rest obtained from reference TRBV9 and TRBJ1-5, is as follows: DSGVTQTPKHLITATGQRVTLRCSPRSGDLSVYWYQQSLDQGLQFLIQYYNGEERAKGNILERFSAQQFPDLHSELNLSSLELGDSALYFCASSVLGDQPQHFGDGTRLSIL.

The chain couples TRBV9 to TRBJ1-4, with 7 bases matching TRBD1. This CDR3 region has 14 residues. The germline gives CDR1 SGDLS, CDR2 YYNGEE. V was pared by 7 bases and J by 8 bases, with 11 bases of the junction left unmatched. The CDR3 reads CASSRDSVKEKLFF. CDR3 coding DNA: TGTGCCAGCTCACGGGACAGCGTCAAAGAAAAACTGTTTTTT.

The chain is built from TRBV19 and TRBJ1-1, with D tentatively TRBD1 (5 bases). The CDR3 contains 12 residues. Per germline, CDR1 LNHDA and CDR2 SQIVND (reference sequence). Trimming stripped 8 bases from V and 3 bases from J, with 10 bases between. CDR3 protein: CASGDLDTEAFF. For the CDR3, the DNA is TGTGCCAGTGGGGACTTGGACACTGAAGCTTTCTTT.

The chain links TRBV9 to TRBJ2-3, with D possibly being TRBD2 (5 bases). The CDR3 consists of 16 residues. Looked up from germline, CDR1 is SGDLS and CDR2 is YYNGEE. V lost 0 bases and J lost 4, with 15 bases in between. In DNA form, the CDR3 reads TGTGCCAGCAGCGTAGTTATGGAGGTTTCGGCAGATACGCAGTATTTT. Translation gives CASSVVMEVSADTQYF.

The chain links TRBV7-3 to TRBJ2-1, with 11 bases identical to TRBD2. CDR1 SGHTA and CDR2 FQGTGA come from the germline V gene. V shed 1 base, J shed 9 bases, and the junction held 5 bases outside the gene matches. The CDR3 is 15 amino acids. The CDR3 DNA reads TGTGCCAGCAGCTTAATAGCGGGAGGGATTAGTGAGCAGTTCTTC. It is translated as CASSLIAGGISEQFF.

J is TRBJ2-7 and V is TRBV30; the match to TRBD2 covers 13 bases. Germline V gene sequence: CDR1 GTSNPN, CDR2 SVGIG (reference sequence). The CDR3 extends over 13 amino acids. The CDR3 DNA follows: TGTGCTTCCGGGACTAGCGGGACCTACGAGCAGTACTTC. Protein sequence: CASGTSGTYEQYF.

This sequence joins TRBV19 and TRBJ2-7; D remains unclear. Germline lookup yields CDR1 LNHDA and CDR2 SQIVND (reference sequence). The CDR3 contains 14 residues. V was clipped by 3 bases and J by 3 bases, with 12 bases between them. Here the CDR3 DNA reads TGTGCCAGTAGTATCGTTGCGGCAGACTACGAGCAGTACTTC. Residues: CASSIVAADYEQYF.

V gene TRBV10-1 combines with J gene TRBJ2-1; D unclear. CDR1 WNHNN and CDR2 SYGVQD come from the germline V gene (reference sequence). The CDR3 is 12 amino acids. The V gene lost 7 bases and the J gene lost 5 bases, with 9 bases spanning the gap. For the CDR3, the DNA is TGCGCCAGCAATGGGCAGAACAATGAGCAGTTCTTC. Its translation: CASNGQNNEQFF.

This chain connects TRBV19 to TRBJ1-1; TRBD1 matches 12 bases. The V and J ends lost 5 bases and 6 bases, in that order; junction bases with no gene match: 7. Germline V gives CDR1 LNHDA, CDR2 SQIVND (reference sequence). The length of the CDR3 is 15 residues. CDR3 DNA: TGTGCCAGTAGTTCCGCCGGGACAGGGGGCTCTGAAGCTTTCTTT. This encodes CASSSAGTGGSEAFF.

Only one count was recorded for this clone. V and J are TRBV27 and TRBJ2-1; TRBD2 agrees at 14 bases. Germline trimming cut 4 bases from V and 10 bases from J; bases unmatched to any gene: 6. CDR3 length equals 15 residues. CDR1 is MNHEY, CDR2 SMNVEV, per germline (reference sequence). The CDR3 spells CASSSRLAGGHEQFF. DNA of the CDR3: TGTGCCAGCAGTTCCCGACTAGCGGGAGGGCACGAGCAGTTCTTC.

V gene TRBV5-1 combines with J gene TRBJ1-1; D is uncertain. Deletions cut 0 bases from V and 4 bases from J, with 10 bases between. The CDR3 is made up of 14 amino acids. Per germline, CDR1 SGHRS and CDR2 YFSETQ. CDR3 in amino acids: CASSLGEVGTEAFF. CDR3 in DNA: TGCGCCAGCAGCTTGGGGGAGGTGGGCACTGAAGCTTTCTTT.

CDR3 sequence reads: CASSPGTGAGELFF. DNA of the CDR3: TGTGCCAGCAGCCCGGGGACAGGGGCCGGGGAGCTGTTTTTT. J is TRBJ2-2 and V is TRBV9; 10 nucleotides align to TRBD1. The CDR3 sequence is 14 residues long. CDR1 and CDR2 (germline): SGDLS, YYNGEE. Trimming took 4 bases from V and 6 from J; bases not matched to a gene: 3.

V usage is TRBV4-2 and J usage is TRBJ1-4; 8 bases are a match to TRBD1. Germline CDR1 reads LGHNA; CDR2 reads YNFKEQ. Losses at the gene ends were 1 base for V and 5 bases for J; bases not matched to a gene: 6. The CDR3 totals 16 residues. As DNA, the CDR3 is TGTGCCAGCAGCCAAGCCGACAGGGGAGAAAATGAAAAACTGTTTTTT. Its translation is CASSQADRGENEKLFF.

This chain joins TRBV19 and TRBJ2-7; TRBD1 matches 8 bases. V lost 6 bases to trimming and J lost 6 bases; unmatched junction nucleotides: 4. Germline CDR1 LNHDA, CDR2 SQIVND (reference sequence). CDR3 size: 12 residues. CDR3 region: CASSRDRREQYF. CDR3 bases: TGTGCCAGTAGCCGGGACAGGCGCGAGCAGTACTTC.

The chain employs TRBV11-2 and TRBJ1-5; maybe TRBD1 (5 bases). CDR1 is SGHAT, CDR2 FQNNGV, per germline. This CDR3 has 14 residues. The V and J ends lost 1 base and 6 bases respectively, with 10 bases between them. The DNA of the CDR3 is TGTGCCAGCAGCTTAGGGCAGGGTTTTCAGCCCCAGCATTTT. This sequence encodes CASSLGQGFQPQHF.

The chain links TRBV20-1 to TRBJ1-4; maybe TRBD1 (5 bases). Trimming shortened V by 0 bases and J by 11 bases, and 7 bases separated the two germline ends. This CDR3 contains 11 residues. Germline CDR1 reads DFQATT; CDR2 reads SNEGSKA (reference sequence). The CDR3 here is CSARETAKLFF. CDR3 nucleotides: TGCAGTGCTAGAGAGACAGCTAAACTGTTTTTT.

About this clone itself: The same CDR3 also results from other DNA sequences found in this sample. The rearrangement links TRBV7-3 to TRBJ2-3; 7 bases fit TRBD1. There are 14 residues in the CDR3. Trimming took 5 bases from V and 3 from J; bases not matched to a gene: 5. Looked up from germline, CDR1 is SGHTA and CDR2 is FQGTGA. CDR3: CASSRDSRTDTQYF. DNA of the CDR3: TGTGCCAGCAGCCGGGACAGTAGGACAGATACGCAGTATTTT.

The rearrangement joins TRBV7-2 to TRBJ2-7; 7 nucleotides agree with TRBD2. Germline loops: CDR1 SGHTA, CDR2 FQGNSA. V gave up 2 bases and J gave up 5 bases; unmatched junction bases: 9. The CDR3 is 15 amino acids. The CDR3 DNA follows: TGTGCCAGCAGCTTATGGGGCCGGGAGGCCGACGAGCAGTACTTC. This codes for CASSLWGREADEQYF.

The rearrangement joins TRBV7-9 to TRBJ1-2, with no clear D. Germline loops: CDR1 SEHNR, CDR2 FQNEAQ (reference sequence). This CDR3 has 12 amino acids. Trimming pared 7 bases from V and 8 bases from J, leaving 14 bases between. The CDR3 is CASTAGVDGYTF. For the CDR3, the DNA is TGTGCCAGCACCGCGGGTGTAGACGGCTACACCTTC.

The chain links TRBV6-1 to TRBJ1-1, with D uncertain. With 1 base removed from V and 5 bases from J, the gap between germline ends came to 5 bases. Looked up from germline, CDR1 is MNHNS and CDR2 is SASEGT. The CDR3 consists of 12 residues. CDR3 bases: TGTGCCAGCAGTGAAGGGCCTACTGAAGCTTTCTTT. It encodes CASSEGPTEAFF.

This chain's CDR3 is CASSTEGAPYYGYTF. The CDR3 DNA sequence: TGTGCCAGTAGCACCGAGGGGGCCCCCTACTATGGCTACACCTTC. This chain uses TRBV19 with TRBJ1-2, with TRBD1 matching over 7 bases. Germline V gene lookup returns CDR1 LNHDA and CDR2 SQIVND (reference sequence). V shed 6 bases, J shed 3 bases, and the junction held 10 bases outside the gene matches. This CDR3 comprises 15 residues.

The chain has TRBV13 and TRBJ2-7, with 7 nucleotides matching TRBD1. From germline, CDR1 is PRHDT and CDR2 FYEKMQ (reference sequence). The J segment lost 4 bases and the V segment lost 1 base, leaving 4 bases of the junction unmatched. This CDR3 spans 14 amino acids. In DNA form, the CDR3 reads TGTGCCAGCAGCTTAGAGGGCAGGGGGTACGAGCAGTACTTC. Its translation is CASSLEGRGYEQYF.

The chain has TRBV6-5 and TRBJ2-1; 11 nucleotides match TRBD2. V shed 4 bases and J 7 bases; nucleotides not matched to a gene: 9. CDR3 length: 16 residues. The germline CDR1 and CDR2 sequences are MNHEY and SVGAGI. The CDR3 sequence is CASSSQLAGVGNEQFF. The CDR3 nucleotides are TGTGCCAGCAGTTCCCAACTAGCGGGAGTAGGTAATGAGCAGTTCTTC.

This chain uses TRBV19 with TRBJ2-1; a weak D match, TRBD2 (6 bases). This CDR3 comprises 12 residues. Trimming cost V 8 bases and J 9 bases, with 14 bases left between them. The germline V gene encodes CDR1 LNHDA and CDR2 SQIVND (reference sequence). CDR3 bases: TGTGCCAGTCGGACGGGGGTCGGTGAGCAGTTCTTC. Translating it yields CASRTGVGEQFF.

This chain joins TRBV7-2 and TRBJ1-3; TRBD1 is a possible D gene (5 bases). V was pared by 5 bases and J by 6 bases, with 20 bases between. Germline CDR1 reads SGHTA; CDR2 reads FQGNSA. CDR3 length equals 16 residues. CDR3 residues: CASSPEHGGGINTIYF. The CDR3 nucleotides read TGTGCCAGCAGCCCAGAGCACGGGGGTGGAATAAACACCATATATTTT.

The chain uses TRBV6-5 and TRBJ2-7, with D tentatively TRBD2 (5 bases). V was trimmed by 6 bases and J by 3 bases, leaving 12 bases between them. In germline, CDR1 is MNHEY, CDR2 SVGAGI. The CDR3 is 13 amino acids. In DNA form, the CDR3 reads TGTGCCAGCAGGGAGGTAAATAGCTACGAGCAGTACTTC. It yields the protein CASREVNSYEQYF.

This chain uses TRBV13 with TRBJ2-7; the D is unclear. The CDR3 is made up of 13 amino acids. Germline V gene lookup returns CDR1 PRHDT and CDR2 FYEKMQ (reference sequence). The germline V and J ends were trimmed by 2 bases and 1 base, with 6 bases remaining between them. The CDR3 protein is CASSLTRSYEQYF. CDR3 sequence (DNA): TGTGCCAGCAGCTTAACTCGTTCCTACGAGCAGTACTTC.